This paragraph covers one T cell receptor (beta chain) sequence. What it recognizes is unknown. This sample's treatment: 15 to 20 received Ad26.COV2.S at low or high dose, single or two shots; about five received placebo; per-sample allocation not given. Collection of the samples took place on day 63 after the first injection of vaccine or placebo. This specimen belongs to a study of Ad26.COV2.S vaccination and SARS-CoV-2 variants. Study-wide results and caveats: With respect to non-spike TCR breadth, vaccine and placebo recipients were similar. In TCR breadth and depth analyses, total T cell responses may have been underestimated. Reportedly, spike-specific CD8+ and CD4+ T cell responses achieved substantial breadth once vaccination had taken place.

CDR1 and CDR2 (germline): GTSNPN, SVGIG (reference sequence). The CDR3 sequence is 13 residues long. V was cut by 1 base and J by 8 bases, with 14 bases left in between. TCRdb keeps only in-frame clones here, not all; method: immunoSEQ multiplex PCR. The repertoire holds hundreds of thousands of clones, with 80% to 90% as singletons. The sequence was obtained from a person aged 18-65 years who received the Ad26.COV2.S COVID-19 vaccine or a placebo. This material consisted of peripheral blood, taken in a trial of Ad26.COV2.S vaccine versus placebo. The chain joins TRBV30 to TRBJ1-2; no reliable D call. The CDR3 is CAWSARSALGYTF. The CDR3 DNA reads TGTGCCTGGAGTGCCCGCTCTGCGTTGGGCTACACCTTC.